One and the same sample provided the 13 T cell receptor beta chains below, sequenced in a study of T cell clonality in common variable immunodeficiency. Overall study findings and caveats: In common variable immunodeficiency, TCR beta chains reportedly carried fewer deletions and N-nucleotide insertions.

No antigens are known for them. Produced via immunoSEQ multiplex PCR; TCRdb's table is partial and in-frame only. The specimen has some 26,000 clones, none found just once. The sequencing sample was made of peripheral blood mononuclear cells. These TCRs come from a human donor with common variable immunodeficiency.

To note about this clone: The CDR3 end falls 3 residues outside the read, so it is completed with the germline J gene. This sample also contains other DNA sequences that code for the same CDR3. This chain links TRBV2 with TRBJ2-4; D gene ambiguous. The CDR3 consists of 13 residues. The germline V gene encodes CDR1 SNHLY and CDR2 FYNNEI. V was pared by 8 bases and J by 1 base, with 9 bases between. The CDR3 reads CASQREAKNIQYF. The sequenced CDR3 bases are TGTGCCAGCCAGAGAGAGGCCAAAAACATT.

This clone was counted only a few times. The CDR3 sequence is CASRETGGSYEQYF. CDR3 DNA, as far as it was read: TGTGCCAGCAGGGAAACAGGGGGCTCCTACGAG. The chain is built from TRBV6-1 and TRBJ2-7; 8 bases are a match to TRBD1. The read gets to within 3 residues of the CDR3 end, and the germline J gene fills in the rest. The ends lost 6 bases at V and 0 bases at J; junction bases unmatched: 4. CDR1 is MNHNS and CDR2 is SASEGT in the germline V gene. The CDR3 totals 14 residues.

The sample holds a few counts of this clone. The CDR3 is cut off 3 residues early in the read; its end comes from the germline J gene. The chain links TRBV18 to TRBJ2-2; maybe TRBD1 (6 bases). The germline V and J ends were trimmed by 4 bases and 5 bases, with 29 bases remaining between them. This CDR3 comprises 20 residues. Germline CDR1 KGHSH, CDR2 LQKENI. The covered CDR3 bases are TGTGCCAGCTCACGCTTAAACACGGGGCAGGGGTCCCAGAAAACCGGGGAG. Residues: CASSRLNTGQGSQKTGE. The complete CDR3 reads CASSRLNTGQGSQKTGELFF.

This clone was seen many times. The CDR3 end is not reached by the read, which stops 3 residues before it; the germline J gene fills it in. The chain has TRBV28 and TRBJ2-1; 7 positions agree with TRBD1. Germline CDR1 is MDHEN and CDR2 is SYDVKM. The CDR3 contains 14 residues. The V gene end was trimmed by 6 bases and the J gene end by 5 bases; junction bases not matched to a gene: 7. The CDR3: CASRDQGVDNEQFF. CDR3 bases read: TGTGCCAGCAGGGATCAGGGGGTAGACAATGAG.

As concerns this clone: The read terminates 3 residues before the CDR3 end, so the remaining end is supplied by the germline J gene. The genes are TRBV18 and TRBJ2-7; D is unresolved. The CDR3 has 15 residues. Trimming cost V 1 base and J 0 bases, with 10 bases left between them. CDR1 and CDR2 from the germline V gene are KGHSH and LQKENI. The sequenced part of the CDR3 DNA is TGTGCCAGCTCACCACGGTCGGTTAGCTCCTACGAG. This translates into CASSPRSVSSYE. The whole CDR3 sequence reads CASSPRSVSSYEQYF.

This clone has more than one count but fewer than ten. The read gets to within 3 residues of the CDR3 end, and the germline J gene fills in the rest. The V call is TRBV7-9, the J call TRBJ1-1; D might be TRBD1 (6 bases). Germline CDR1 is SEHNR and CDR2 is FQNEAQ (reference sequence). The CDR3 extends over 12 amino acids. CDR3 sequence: CASSLQGLKAFF. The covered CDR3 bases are TGTGCCAGCAGCTTACAGGGGCTAAAG.

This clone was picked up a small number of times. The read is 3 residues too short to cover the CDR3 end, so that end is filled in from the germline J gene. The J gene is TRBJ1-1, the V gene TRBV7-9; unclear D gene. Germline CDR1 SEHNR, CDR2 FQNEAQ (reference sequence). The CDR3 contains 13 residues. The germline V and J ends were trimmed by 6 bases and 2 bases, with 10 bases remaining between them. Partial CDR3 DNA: TGTGCCAGCAGACAACAGAGTAACACTGAA. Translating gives CASRQQSNTE. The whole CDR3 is CASRQQSNTEAFF.

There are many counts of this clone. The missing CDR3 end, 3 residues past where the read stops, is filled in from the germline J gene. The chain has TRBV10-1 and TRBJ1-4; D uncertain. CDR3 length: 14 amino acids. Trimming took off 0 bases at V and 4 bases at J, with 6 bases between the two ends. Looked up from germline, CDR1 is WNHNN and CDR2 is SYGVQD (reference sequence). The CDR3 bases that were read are TGCGCCAGCAGTGAGTCCGGGGATAATGAAAAA. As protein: CASSESGDNEK. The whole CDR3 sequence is CASSESGDNEKLFF.

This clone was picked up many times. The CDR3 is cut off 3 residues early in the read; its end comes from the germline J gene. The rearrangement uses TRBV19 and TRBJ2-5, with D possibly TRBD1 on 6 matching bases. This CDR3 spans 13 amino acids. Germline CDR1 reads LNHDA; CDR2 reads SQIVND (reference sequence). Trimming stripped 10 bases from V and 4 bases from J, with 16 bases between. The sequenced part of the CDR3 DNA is TGTGCCATCGGGCAGGGGCTTGGAGAGACC. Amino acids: CAIGQGLGET. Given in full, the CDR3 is CAIGQGLGETQYF.

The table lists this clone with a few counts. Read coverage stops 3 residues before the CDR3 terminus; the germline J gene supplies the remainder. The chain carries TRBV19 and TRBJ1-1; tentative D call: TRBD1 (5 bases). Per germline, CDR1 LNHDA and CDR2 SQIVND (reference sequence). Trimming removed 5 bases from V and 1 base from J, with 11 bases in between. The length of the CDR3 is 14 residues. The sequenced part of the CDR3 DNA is TGTGCCAGTAGTCCAGGGATCTGGAACACTGAA. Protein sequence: CASSPGIWNTE. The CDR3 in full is CASSPGIWNTEAFF.

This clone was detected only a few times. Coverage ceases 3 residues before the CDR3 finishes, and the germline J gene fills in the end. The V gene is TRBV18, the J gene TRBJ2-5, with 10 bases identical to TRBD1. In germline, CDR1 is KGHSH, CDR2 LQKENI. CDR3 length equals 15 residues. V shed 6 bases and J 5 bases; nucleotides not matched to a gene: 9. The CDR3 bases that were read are TGTGCCAGCTCCCCGCAGACAGGGGGCTCGGAGACC. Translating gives CASSPQTGGSET. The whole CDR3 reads CASSPQTGGSETQYF.

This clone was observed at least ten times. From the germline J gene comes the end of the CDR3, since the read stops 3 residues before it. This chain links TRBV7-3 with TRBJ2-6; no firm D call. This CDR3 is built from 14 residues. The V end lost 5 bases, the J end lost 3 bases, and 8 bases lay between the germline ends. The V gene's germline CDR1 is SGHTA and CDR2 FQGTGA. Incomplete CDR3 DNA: TGTGCCAGCAGCCAAACGGGTGGGGCCAACGTC. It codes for CASSQTGGANV. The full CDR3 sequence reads CASSQTGGANVLTF.

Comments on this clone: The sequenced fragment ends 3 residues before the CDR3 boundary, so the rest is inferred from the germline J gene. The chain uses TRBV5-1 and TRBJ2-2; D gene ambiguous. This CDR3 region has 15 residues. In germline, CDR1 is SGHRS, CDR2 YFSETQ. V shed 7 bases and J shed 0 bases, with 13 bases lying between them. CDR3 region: CASAEQTANTGELFF. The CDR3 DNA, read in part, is TGCGCCAGCGCGGAACAAACGGCGAACACCGGGGAG.